This is a list of T cell receptor beta chains from one sample in a study of blood T cells in healthy people across ages. TCRdb fed the 5' RACE reads into MiXCR, producing one record per CDR3 protein. In the table there are around 280,000 distinct CDR3 sequences, 25% to 30% of which are singletons. The sample was blood. The receptors stem from a woman in her 70s in good health. CDR3s include the opening cysteine and the closing phenylalanine or tryptophan.

13	TRBV7-3	CASSLGLADEQYF
13	TRBV5-1	CASSQGSENIQYF
13	TRBV29-1	CSVLVSSYNEQFF
15	TRBV18	CASSPAGTSVYEQYF
16	TRBV7-7	CASSLGGGGAVETQYF
15	TRBV2	CASSEDRGWQETQYF
14	TRBV29-1	CSVGDGSIYNEQFF
15	TRBV10-3	CAISEGGMNTGELFF
13	TRBV20-1	CSAPPHSSNEQFF
12	TRBV20-1	CSASAGGEKLFF
12	TRBV28	CASSPLPNEQFF
14	TRBV5-1	CASSPPDRTDTQYF
15	TRBV11-2	CASSGSRGGVGEQFF
13	TRBV4-2	CAAGAGGVEKLFF
14	TRBV5-1	CASSLEGQGDGYTF
15	TRBV12-3/TRBV12-4	CASKNKAGESNEQFF
14	TRBV7-2	CASSRNLRDEKLFF
16	TRBV9	CASSVGGGSGLNEQFF